This T cell receptor beta chain was documented in a study of control samples from healthy donors and cancer patients (dated by TCRdb to the early 2020s). Turning to this clone: What this receptor recognizes is not known. No per-base quality is available; no much larger clone lies one base away.

The library was built by means of the immunoSEQ multiplex PCR assay. In TCRdb, the immuneACCESS table is reduced to in-frame sequences with V and J assigned. These tables do not hold every clone; where another copy was compared, an unresolved V gene accounts for under half, and the others remain unexplained. This sample is represented by about 79,000 clones; 90% to 95% of them were singletons. Together, the top ten hold about 1.3% of the sample. CDR1 and CDR2 (LGHDT, YNNKEL) derive from the germline V gene (reference sequence). Its CDR3 holds 17 amino acids, cysteine through phenylalanine. Only the CDR3 DNA stays, 51 bases, in frame from base 1. Trimming takes 1 base off V and 7 bases off J; junction bases not matched to a gene: 12.

The chain uses TRBV3-1 (or the pseudogene TRBV3-2) and TRBJ2-3; 9 middle bases align to TRBD2. Sequenced: PBMCs. This receptor was identified in a woman aged 40 to 50 with lung cancer. The nucleotide sequence reads TGTGCCAGCAGCCAAGGGGTCCAGCTAGCGGGGACGAATACGCAGTATTTT. Translation gives CASSQGVQLAGTNTQYF.